The rows below give T cell receptor beta chains drawn from one sample of a study of early T cells in non-severe SARS-CoV-2 infection. MiXCR was run by TCRdb on the 5' RACE reads, yielding one entry per CDR3 protein. Here the sample spans nearly 110,000 distinct CDR3 sequences, over 8.5% being singletons. The sample taken for sequencing was whole blood. The receptors were sampled from an adult who was a healthcare worker with PCR-confirmed SARS-CoV-2 infection or an uninfected control (not recorded which). The conserved cysteine and the conserved F or W are not part of the CDR3 here. Fields, in order: V gene, J gene, CDR3 protein.

TRBV28	TRBJ2-7	ASSFKLGAEQY
TRBV29-1	TRBJ2-5	SVEASGLQETQY
TRBV11-2	TRBJ2-3	ASSLLKAGGPDTQY
TRBV20-1	TRBJ2-3	SASLGTDTQY
TRBV4-2	TRBJ2-7	ASSLTGHLELYEQY
TRBV6-5	TRBJ2-4	ASSRTQENIQY
TRBV20-1	TRBJ2-7	SASEAYEQY
TRBV14	TRBJ1-2	ASSQRDREAYGYT
TRBV20-1	TRBJ1-2	SARDHNGYT
TRBV5-5	TRBJ2-3	ASSLLRDTDTQY
TRBV12-3/TRBV12-4	TRBJ2-1	ASSLVVGSGGYSYNEQF
TRBV20-1	TRBJ2-7	SARDHRGGSYEQY
TRBV14	TRBJ1-3	ASSQIGHTIY
TRBV7-2	TRBJ2-1	ASSLELGKGF
TRBV21-1	TRBJ2-7	ASSRRPTSGMGSYEQY
TRBV28	TRBJ1-2	ASSPSWGGQFPAGYT
TRBV7-9	TRBJ2-7	ASSSGTRGEQY